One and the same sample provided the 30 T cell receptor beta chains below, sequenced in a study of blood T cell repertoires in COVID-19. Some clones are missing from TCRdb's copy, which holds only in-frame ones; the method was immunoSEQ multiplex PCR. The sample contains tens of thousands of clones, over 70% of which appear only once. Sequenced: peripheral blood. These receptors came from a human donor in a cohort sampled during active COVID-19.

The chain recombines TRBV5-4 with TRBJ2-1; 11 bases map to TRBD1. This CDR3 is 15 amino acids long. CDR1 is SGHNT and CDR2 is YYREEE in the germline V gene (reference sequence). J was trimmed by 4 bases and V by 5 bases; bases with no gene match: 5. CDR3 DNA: TGTGCCAGCAGTTCGGACAGGGGGCTTTACAATGAGCAGTTCTTC. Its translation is CASSSDRGLYNEQFF.

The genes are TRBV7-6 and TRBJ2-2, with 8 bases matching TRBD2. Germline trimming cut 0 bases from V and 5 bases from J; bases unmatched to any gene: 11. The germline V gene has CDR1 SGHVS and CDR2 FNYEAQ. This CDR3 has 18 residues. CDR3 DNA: TGTGCCAGCAGCTTAGCGCAGATGTCTAGCGGGCGGACCGGGGAGCTGTTTTTT. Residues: CASSLAQMSSGRTGELFF. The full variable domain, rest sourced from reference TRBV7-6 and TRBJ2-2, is GAGVSQSPRYKVTKRGQDVALRCDPISGHVSLYWYRQALGQGPEFLTYFNYEAQQDKSGLPNDRFSAERPEGSISTLTIQRTEQRDSAMYRCASSLAQMSSGRTGELFFGEGSRLTVL.

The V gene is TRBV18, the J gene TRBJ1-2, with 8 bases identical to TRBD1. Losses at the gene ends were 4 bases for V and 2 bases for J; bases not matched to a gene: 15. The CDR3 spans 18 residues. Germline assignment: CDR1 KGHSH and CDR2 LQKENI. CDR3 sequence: CASSRTTSAGDRNYGYTF. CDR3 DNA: TGTGCCAGCTCACGCACGACTTCGGCTGGGGACAGGAACTATGGCTACACCTTC.

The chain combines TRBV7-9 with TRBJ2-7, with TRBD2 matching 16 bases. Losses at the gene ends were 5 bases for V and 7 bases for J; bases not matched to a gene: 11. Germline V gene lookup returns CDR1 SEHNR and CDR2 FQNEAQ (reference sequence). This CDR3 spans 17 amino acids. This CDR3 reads CASSPGLAGGPSGEQYF. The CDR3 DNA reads TGTGCCAGCAGCCCGGGACTAGCGGGAGGGCCCTCGGGGGAGCAGTACTTC.

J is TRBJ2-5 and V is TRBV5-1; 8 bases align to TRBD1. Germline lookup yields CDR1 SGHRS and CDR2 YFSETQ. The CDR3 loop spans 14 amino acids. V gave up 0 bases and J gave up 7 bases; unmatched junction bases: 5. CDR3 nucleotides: TGCGCCAGCAGCTTGGCCGACAGGGGCGGGACCCAGTACTTC. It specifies CASSLADRGGTQYF.

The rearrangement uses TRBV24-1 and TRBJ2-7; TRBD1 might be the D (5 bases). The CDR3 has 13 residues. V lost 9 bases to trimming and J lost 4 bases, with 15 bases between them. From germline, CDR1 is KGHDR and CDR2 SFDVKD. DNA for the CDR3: TGTGCCACCGCTAAGGACACTTCGTACGAGCAGTACTTC. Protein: CATAKDTSYEQYF.

CDR3 amino acids: CASSKVTVPHEQYF. The CDR3 bases are TGTGCCAGCAGCAAAGTAACAGTTCCACACGAGCAGTACTTC. The V gene is TRBV21-1, the J gene TRBJ2-7; the table's D gene call, TRBD1, was not cross checked with the DNA. TRBV21-1 is labeled a pseudogene. This CDR3 has 14 amino acids.

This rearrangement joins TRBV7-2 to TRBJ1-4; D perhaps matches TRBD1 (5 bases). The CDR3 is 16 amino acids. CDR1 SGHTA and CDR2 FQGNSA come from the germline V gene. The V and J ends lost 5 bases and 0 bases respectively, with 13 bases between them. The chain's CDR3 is CASSRGGAATNEKLFF. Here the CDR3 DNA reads TGTGCCAGCAGCCGCGGGGGTGCTGCAACTAATGAAAAACTGTTTTTT.

DNA of the CDR3: TGCGCCAGCAGCATGGAGAGGGTTTGGGAGACCCAGTACTTC. Residues: CASSMERVWETQYF. The rearrangement joins TRBV5-1 to TRBJ2-5; possible D gene TRBD2, 5 bases. Per germline, CDR1 SGHRS and CDR2 YFSETQ. This CDR3 has 14 amino acids. V was trimmed by 4 bases and J by 5 bases, leaving 15 bases between them.

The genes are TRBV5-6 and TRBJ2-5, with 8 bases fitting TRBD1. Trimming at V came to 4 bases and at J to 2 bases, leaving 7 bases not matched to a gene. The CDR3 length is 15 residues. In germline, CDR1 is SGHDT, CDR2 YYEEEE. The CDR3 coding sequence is TGTGCCAGCAGCCCGACAGGGGTGGGACAAGAGACCCAGTACTTC. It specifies CASSPTGVGQETQYF. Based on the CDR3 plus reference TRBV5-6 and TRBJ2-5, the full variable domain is DAGVTQSPTHLIKTRGQQVTLRCSPKSGHDTVSWYQQALGQGPQFIFQYYEEEERQRGNFPDRFSGHQFPNYSSELNVNALLLGDSALYLCASSPTGVGQETQYFGPGTRLLVL.

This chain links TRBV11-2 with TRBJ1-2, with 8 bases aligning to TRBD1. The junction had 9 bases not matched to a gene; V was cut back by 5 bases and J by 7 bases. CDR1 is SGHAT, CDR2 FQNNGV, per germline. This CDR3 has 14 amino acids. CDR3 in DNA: TGTGCCAGCAGCCCCTCAGGACAGGGCCTTGGCTACACCTTC. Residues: CASSPSGQGLGYTF.

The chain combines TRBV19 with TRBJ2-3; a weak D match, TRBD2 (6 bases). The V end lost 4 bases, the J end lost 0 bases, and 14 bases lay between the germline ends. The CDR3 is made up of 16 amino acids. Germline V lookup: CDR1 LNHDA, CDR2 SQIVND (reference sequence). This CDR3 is CASSKGYLASTDTQYF. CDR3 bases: TGTGCCAGTAGTAAGGGCTACCTAGCGAGCACAGATACGCAGTATTTT.

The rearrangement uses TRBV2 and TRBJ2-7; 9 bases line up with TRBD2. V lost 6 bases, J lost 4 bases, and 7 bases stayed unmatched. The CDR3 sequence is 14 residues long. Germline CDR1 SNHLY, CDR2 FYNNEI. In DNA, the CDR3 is TGTGCCAGCAGCGGAGGCGGGAGGGGGTACGAGCAGTACTTC. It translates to CASSGGGRGYEQYF. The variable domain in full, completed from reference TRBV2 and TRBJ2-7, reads EPEVTQTPSHQVTQMGQEVILRCVPISNHLYFYWYRQILGQKVEFLVSFYNNEISEKSEIFDDQFSVERPDGSNFTLKIRSTKLEDSAMYFCASSGGGRGYEQYFGPGTRLTVT.

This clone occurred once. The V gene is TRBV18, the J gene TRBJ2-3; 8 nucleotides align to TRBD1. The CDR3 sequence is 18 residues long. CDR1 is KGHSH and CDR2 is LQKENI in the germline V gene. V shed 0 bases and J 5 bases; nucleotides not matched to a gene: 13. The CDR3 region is CASSPPWGQEQHIDTQYF. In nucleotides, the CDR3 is TGTGCCAGCTCACCACCGTGGGGACAGGAACAGCACATAGATACGCAGTATTTT.

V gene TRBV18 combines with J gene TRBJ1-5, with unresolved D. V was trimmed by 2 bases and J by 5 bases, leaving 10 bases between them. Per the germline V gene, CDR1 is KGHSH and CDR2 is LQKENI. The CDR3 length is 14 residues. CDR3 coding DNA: TGTGCCAGCTCACCAACCTCCTCGGATCAGCCCCAGCATTTT. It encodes CASSPTSSDQPQHF.

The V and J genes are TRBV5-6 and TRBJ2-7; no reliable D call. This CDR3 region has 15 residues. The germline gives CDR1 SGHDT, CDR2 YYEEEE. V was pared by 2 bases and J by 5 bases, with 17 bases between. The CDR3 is CASSFRSSSRDEQYF. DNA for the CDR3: TGTGCCAGCAGCTTTAGGTCCTCAAGTCGGGACGAGCAGTACTTC.

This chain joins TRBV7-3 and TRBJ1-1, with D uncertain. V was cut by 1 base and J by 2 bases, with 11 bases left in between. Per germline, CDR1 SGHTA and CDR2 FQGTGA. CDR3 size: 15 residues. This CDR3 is CASSLRYGSNTEAFF. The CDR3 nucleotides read TGTGCCAGCAGCTTAAGGTACGGTTCCAACACTGAAGCTTTCTTT.

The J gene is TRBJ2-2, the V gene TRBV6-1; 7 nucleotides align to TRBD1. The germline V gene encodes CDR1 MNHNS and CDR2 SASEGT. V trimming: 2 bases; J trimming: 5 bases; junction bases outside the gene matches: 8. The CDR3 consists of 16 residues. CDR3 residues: CASSEQGGLVTGELFF. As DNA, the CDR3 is TGTGCCAGCAGTGAACAAGGGGGCTTAGTAACCGGGGAGCTGTTTTTT.

The CDR3 nucleotides are TGTGCCAGTAGTATCGATAGCAGCTATGGCTACACCTTC. It codes for CASSIDSSYGYTF. The chain links TRBV19 to TRBJ1-2, with D hard to call. The germline gives CDR1 LNHDA, CDR2 SQIVND (reference sequence). Trimming removed 3 bases from V and 4 bases from J, with 9 bases in between. The CDR3 has 13 residues.

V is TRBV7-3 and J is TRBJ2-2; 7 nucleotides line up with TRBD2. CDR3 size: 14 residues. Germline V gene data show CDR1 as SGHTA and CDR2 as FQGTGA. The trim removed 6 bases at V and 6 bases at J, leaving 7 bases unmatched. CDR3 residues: CASRRTSGAGELFF. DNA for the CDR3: TGTGCCAGCAGGCGGACTAGTGGGGCCGGGGAGCTGTTTTTT.

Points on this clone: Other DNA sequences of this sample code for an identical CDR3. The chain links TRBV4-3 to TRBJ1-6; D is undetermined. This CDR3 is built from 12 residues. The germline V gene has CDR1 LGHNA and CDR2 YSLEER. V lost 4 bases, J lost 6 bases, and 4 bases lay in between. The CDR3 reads CASSRSNSPLHF. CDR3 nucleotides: TGCGCCAGCAGCCGGAGTAATTCACCCCTCCACTTT.

The DNA for the CDR3 is TGTGCCAGCAGCTTCACCGGACAGGGAAGGTCACCCCTCCACTTT. This encodes CASSFTGQGRSPLHF. The chain uses TRBV7-2 and TRBJ1-6, with 8 positions matching TRBD1. The CDR3 contains 15 residues. Trimming at V came to 3 bases and at J to 10 bases, leaving 8 bases not matched to a gene. Looked up from germline, CDR1 is SGHTA and CDR2 is FQGNSA.

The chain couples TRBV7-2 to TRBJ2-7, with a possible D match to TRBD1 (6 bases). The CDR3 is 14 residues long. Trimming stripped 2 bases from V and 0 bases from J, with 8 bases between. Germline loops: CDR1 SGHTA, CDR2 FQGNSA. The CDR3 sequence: CASSLQGNSYEQYF. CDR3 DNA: TGTGCCAGCAGCTTACAGGGGAACTCCTACGAGCAGTACTTC.

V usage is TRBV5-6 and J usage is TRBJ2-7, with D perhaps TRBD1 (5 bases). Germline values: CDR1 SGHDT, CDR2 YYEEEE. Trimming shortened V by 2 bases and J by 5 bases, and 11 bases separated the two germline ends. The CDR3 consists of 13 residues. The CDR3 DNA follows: TGTGCCAGCAGCTTTGGGGCCCCTGACGAGCAGTACTTC. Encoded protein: CASSFGAPDEQYF.

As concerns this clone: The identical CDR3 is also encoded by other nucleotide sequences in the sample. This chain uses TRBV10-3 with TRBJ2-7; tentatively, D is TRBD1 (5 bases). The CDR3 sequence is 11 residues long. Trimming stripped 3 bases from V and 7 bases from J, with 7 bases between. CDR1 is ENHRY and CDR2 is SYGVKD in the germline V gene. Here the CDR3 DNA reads TGTGCCATCAGTGACCAGGGTGAGCAGTACTTC. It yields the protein CAISDQGEQYF.

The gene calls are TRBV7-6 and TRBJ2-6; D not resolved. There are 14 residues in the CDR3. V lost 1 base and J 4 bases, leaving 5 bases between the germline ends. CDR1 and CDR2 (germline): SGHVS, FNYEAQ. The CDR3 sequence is CASSLVRGANVLTF. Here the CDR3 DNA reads TGTGCCAGCAGCTTAGTCAGGGGGGCCAACGTCCTGACTTTC.

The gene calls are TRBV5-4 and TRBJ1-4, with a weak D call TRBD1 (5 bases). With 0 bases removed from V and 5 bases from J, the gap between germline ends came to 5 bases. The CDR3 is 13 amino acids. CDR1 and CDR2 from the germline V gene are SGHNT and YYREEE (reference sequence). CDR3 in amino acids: CASSLAGNEKLFF. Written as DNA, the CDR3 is TGTGCCAGCAGCTTGGCAGGGAATGAAAAACTGTTTTTT.

The DNA of the CDR3 is TGTGCCAGCAGCTTGGTTCGGGGTTTAGCTTTCTTT. Amino acid sequence: CASSLVRGLAFF. This chain connects TRBV5-6 to TRBJ1-1; D not resolved. This CDR3 spans 12 amino acids. V was shortened by 0 bases and J by 10 bases, with 10 bases between the two germline ends. Germline values: CDR1 SGHDT, CDR2 YYEEEE.

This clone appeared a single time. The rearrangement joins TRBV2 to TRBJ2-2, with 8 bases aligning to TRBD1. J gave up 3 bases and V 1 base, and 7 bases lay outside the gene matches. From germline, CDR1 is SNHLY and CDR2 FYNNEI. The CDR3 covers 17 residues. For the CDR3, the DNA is TGTGCCAGCAGTGAAGAGACAGGGGAAGGTGACACCGGGGAGCTGTTTTTT. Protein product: CASSEETGEGDTGELFF.

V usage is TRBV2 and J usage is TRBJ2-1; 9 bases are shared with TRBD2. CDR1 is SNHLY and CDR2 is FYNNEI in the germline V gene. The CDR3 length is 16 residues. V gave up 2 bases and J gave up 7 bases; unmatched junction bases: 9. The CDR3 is CASSERPSGARNEQFF. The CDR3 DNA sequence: TGTGCCAGCAGTGAACGACCTAGCGGGGCCAGAAATGAGCAGTTCTTC. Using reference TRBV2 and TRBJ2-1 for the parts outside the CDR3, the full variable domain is EPEVTQTPSHQVTQMGQEVILRCVPISNHLYFYWYRQILGQKVEFLVSFYNNEISEKSEIFDDQFSVERPDGSNFTLKIRSTKLEDSAMYFCASSERPSGARNEQFFGPGTRLTVL.